Shown below are 27 T cell receptor beta chains from a single sample sequenced in a study of vaccination and CD4 T cells after COVID-19. No antigens are known for them. Treatment defined: roughly 11-day PBMC culture with coronavirus spike peptide pools or control peptides (ViraFEST assay). Sequencing of the DNA from cultured CD4+ T cells was carried out with the Oncomine TCR Beta short-read assay. In TCRdb, the PCR reads were re-called with MiXCR into one record per CDR3 protein. The sample shows 15,000 to 25,000 distinct CDR3 sequences, approximately 42% of them seen only once. The material was CD4+ T cells from blood, cultured in vitro, obtained before SARS-CoV-2 vaccination. The receptor source for this set is a human donor who received a COVID-19 vaccine.

This clonotype has a handful of counts. V is TRBV19 and J is TRBJ1-2, with 8 bases lining up with TRBD1. The germline CDR1 and CDR2 sequences are LNHDA and SQIVND (reference sequence). J was trimmed by 4 bases and V by 10 bases; bases with no gene match: 8. The CDR3 covers 13 residues. The CDR3 DNA follows: TGTGCCATCCACAAAGGGACAGGCTATGGCTACACCTTC. It specifies CAIHKGTGYGYTF.

CDR3 DNA: TGCAGTGCCCGGGCCGGGACAGGGGGCGCGTGGAGCAATCAGCCCCAGCATTTT. Protein: CSARAGTGGAWSNQPQHF. The chain couples TRBV20-1 to TRBJ1-5; 12 bases agree with TRBD1. Germline V CDR1 and CDR2: DFQATT, SNEGSKA (reference sequence). The CDR3 covers 18 residues. Losses at the gene ends were 6 bases for V and 1 base for J; bases not matched to a gene: 13.

CDR3 sequence reads: CASSSTALRGYTF. The CDR3 bases are TGTGCCAGCTCCTCGACGGCGTTAAGGGGCTACACCTTC. V and J are TRBV25-1 and TRBJ1-2; D ambiguous. Per the germline V gene, CDR1 is MGHDK and CDR2 is SYGVNS. This CDR3 comprises 13 residues. Trimming removed 8 bases from V and 8 bases from J, with 18 bases in between.

In its sample, this clonotype was seen a few times. This rearrangement joins TRBV4-2 to TRBJ2-7, with no clear D. Germline V gene data show CDR1 as LGHNA and CDR2 as YNFKEQ. V shed 0 bases and J shed 5 bases, with 2 bases lying between them. The CDR3 is 11 amino acids. Here the CDR3 reads CASSQEDEQYF. Written as DNA, the CDR3 is TGTGCCAGCAGCCAAGAAGACGAGCAGTACTTC.

This clonotype has only a few counts. The chain combines TRBV24-1 with TRBJ1-3; the D is unclear. The CDR3 totals 15 residues. Germline-derived CDR1 and CDR2 are KGHDR and SFDVKD. V was cut by 2 bases and J by 3 bases, with 10 bases left in between. CDR3 residues: CATSDWYGNGNTIYF. CDR3 bases: TGTGCCACCAGTGATTGGTACGGGAATGGAAACACCATATATTTT.

V and J are TRBV11-2 and TRBJ1-1, with D unresolved. The CDR3 totals 16 residues. CDR1 SGHAT and CDR2 FQNNGV come from the germline V gene. Trimming took off 6 bases at V and 0 bases at J, with 17 bases between the two ends. The CDR3 loop is CASRRQRQPLNTEAFF. The CDR3 nucleotides are TGTGCCAGCAGGAGACAACGACAACCTCTGAACACTGAAGCTTTCTTT. Based on the CDR3 plus reference TRBV11-2 and TRBJ1-1, the full variable domain is EAGVAQSPRYKIIEKRQSVAFWCNPISGHATLYWYQQILGQGPKLLIQFQNNGVVDDSQLPKDRFSAERLKGVDSTLKIQPAKLEDSAVYLCASRRQRQPLNTEAFFGQGTRLTVV.

The CDR3, as DNA: TGTGCCAGTAGTATGAAGGGACAGGGCCGCACAGATACGCAGTATTTT. Its protein is CASSMKGQGRTDTQYF. The chain has TRBV19 and TRBJ2-3; 9 positions match TRBD1. This CDR3 has 16 amino acids. V shed 3 bases and J 1 base; nucleotides not matched to a gene: 5. Germline-derived CDR1 and CDR2 are LNHDA and SQIVND (reference sequence). The full variable domain, with the rest looked up from reference TRBV19 and TRBJ2-3, is DGGITQSPKYLFRKEGQNVTLSCEQNLNHDAMYWYRQDPGQGLRLIYYSQIVNDFQKGDIAEGYSVSREKKESFPLTVTSAQKNPTAFYLCASSMKGQGRTDTQYFGPGTRLTVL.

This clonotype came up a few times. J is TRBJ1-5 and V is TRBV20-1, with D tentatively TRBD1 (5 bases). V was trimmed by 4 bases and J by 3 bases, leaving 13 bases between them. CDR3 length equals 14 residues. Germline V gene lookup returns CDR1 DFQATT and CDR2 SNEGSKA (reference sequence). This CDR3 reads CSANRGGNNQPQHF. The CDR3 region has the DNA TGCAGTGCTAATCGGGGGGGAAACAATCAGCCCCAGCATTTT.

The chain employs TRBV6-1 and TRBJ1-2; 8 positions match TRBD1. J gave up 1 base and V 7 bases, and 2 bases lay outside the gene matches. The CDR3 extends over 13 amino acids. Germline CDR1 MNHNS, CDR2 SASEGT. The DNA for the CDR3 is TGTGCCAGCACGGACAGGGATAACTATGGCTACACCTTC. Encoded protein: CASTDRDNYGYTF.

The chain uses TRBV29-1 and TRBJ1-1, with 7 positions matching TRBD1. The CDR3 totals 13 residues. V was pared by 7 bases and J by 2 bases, with 7 bases of the junction left unmatched. Germline V CDR1 and CDR2: SQVTM, ANQGSEA. The CDR3 sequence: CSAQGQINTEAFF. The CDR3 DNA follows: TGCAGCGCCCAGGGACAGATTAACACTGAAGCTTTCTTT.

Here the CDR3 reads CSARDSKDVGQLYSPLHF. The CDR3 DNA sequence: TGCAGTGCTAGAGACTCAAAGGACGTTGGGCAGCTTTATTCACCCCTCCACTTT. This chain connects TRBV20-1 to TRBJ1-6, with unresolved D. V lost 0 bases and J 8 bases, leaving 23 bases between the germline ends. This CDR3 spans 18 amino acids. Per germline, CDR1 DFQATT and CDR2 SNEGSKA (reference sequence).

The CDR3 reads CASSEERHQPQHF. The CDR3 nucleotides read TGTGCCAGCAGTGAAGAACGGCATCAGCCCCAGCATTTT. V gene TRBV6-1 combines with J gene TRBJ1-5; D gene unclear. Germline CDR1 and CDR2: MNHNS and SASEGT. The germline V and J ends were trimmed by 1 base and 5 bases, with 6 bases remaining between them. This CDR3 spans 13 amino acids.

The DNA of the CDR3 is TGTGCCAGCAGTTTTGCGAGGAACACTGAAGCTTTCTTT. Translating gives CASSFARNTEAFF. J is TRBJ1-1 and V is TRBV6-2 or TRBV6-3; D ambiguous. The germline gives CDR1 MNHEY, CDR2 SVGEGT. The CDR3 is 13 amino acids. With 4 bases removed from V and 1 base from J, the gap between germline ends came to 7 bases.

V and J are TRBV10-2 and TRBJ1-1; D not resolved. The V and J ends lost 4 bases and 5 bases respectively, with 14 bases between them. This CDR3 spans 14 amino acids. Germline V lookup: CDR1 WSHSY, CDR2 SAAADI. The CDR3 reads CASSGGPIGTEAFF. The CDR3 coding sequence is TGCGCCAGCAGTGGAGGCCCAATCGGGACTGAAGCTTTCTTT.

The chain employs TRBV29-1 and TRBJ2-2; 12 bases match TRBD2. Per germline, CDR1 SQVTM and CDR2 ANQGSEA. The V and J ends lost 4 bases and 13 bases, in that order; junction bases with no gene match: 7. The length of the CDR3 is 13 residues. The CDR3: CSVGLLAGGGLFF. The CDR3 bases are TGCAGCGTTGGTTTACTAGCGGGGGGAGGGCTGTTTTTT.

This chain links TRBV12-3 or TRBV12-4 with TRBJ1-1; D is possibly TRBD1 (5 bases). The CDR3 runs 15 residues. V dropped 5 bases and J dropped 4 bases, with 17 bases sitting between them. The CDR3 here is CASSLNTGTVTEAFF. The DNA of the CDR3 is TGTGCCAGCAGTCTAAACACCGGGACGGTCACTGAAGCTTTCTTT.

This clonotype has a handful of counts. V and J are TRBV28 and TRBJ1-5, with 8 bases matching TRBD1. CDR3 length: 14 amino acids. Germline assignment: CDR1 MDHEN and CDR2 SYDVKM. V trimming: 9 bases; J trimming: 3 bases; junction bases outside the gene matches: 7. The CDR3, as DNA: TGTGCCAGTAACGGACAGGGTCTCAATCAGCCCCAGCATTTT. As protein: CASNGQGLNQPQHF.

The sample holds a few counts of this clonotype. The gene calls are TRBV7-2 and TRBJ2-7, with D unresolved. The CDR3 runs to 11 residues. Between the trimmed V and J ends, which lost 3 bases and 5 bases, there was a span of 5 bases. The germline gives CDR1 SGHTA, CDR2 FQGNSA. In nucleotides, the CDR3 is TGTGCCAGCAGCTTCGGAGACGAGCAGTACTTC. This encodes CASSFGDEQYF.

The chain couples TRBV25-1 to TRBJ1-1; D uncertain. Germline-derived CDR1 and CDR2 are MGHDK and SYGVNS. Trimming shortened V by 0 bases and J by 0 bases, and 5 bases separated the two germline ends. This CDR3 contains 14 residues. CDR3 region: CASSEYGVNTEAFF. The CDR3 DNA sequence: TGTGCCAGCAGTGAATACGGGGTGAACACTGAAGCTTTCTTT. The full variable domain, in which reference TRBV25-1 and TRBJ1-1 provide the parts outside the CDR3, is EADIYQTPRYLVIGTGKKITLECSQTMGHDKMYWYQQDPGMELHLIHYSYGVNSTEKGDLSSESTVSRIRTEHFPLTLESARPSHTSQYLCASSEYGVNTEAFFGQGTRLTVV.

The chain joins TRBV19 to TRBJ1-2; D unclear. The CDR3 has 13 amino acids. Trimming left V 6 bases short and J 3 bases short, with 11 bases between. Per germline, CDR1 LNHDA and CDR2 SQIVND (reference sequence). This CDR3 reads CASRSGRYYGYTF. CDR3 DNA sequence: TGTGCCAGTAGAAGTGGCAGGTACTATGGCTACACCTTC.

This clonotype was counted between two and nine times. The CDR3 here is CAWGPRGRTLYGYTF. DNA for the CDR3: TGTGCCTGGGGTCCTCGGGGGCGAACACTATATGGCTACACCTTC. The gene calls are TRBV30 and TRBJ1-2; TRBD1 might be the D (6 bases). The germline V and J ends were trimmed by 5 bases and 5 bases, with 21 bases remaining between them. The CDR3 loop spans 15 amino acids. The germline V gene encodes CDR1 GTSNPN and CDR2 SVGIG (reference sequence).

There are a few counts of this clonotype. Here the CDR3 reads CASSGRGNSRFGLYNSPLHF. Written as DNA, the CDR3 is TGTGCCAGCAGTGGCAGGGGGAACTCTCGCTTTGGCCTCTATAATTCACCCCTCCACTTT. This chain links TRBV6-1 with TRBJ1-6; 7 bases match TRBD1. Germline CDR1 MNHNS, CDR2 SASEGT. CDR3 length: 20 amino acids. The junction had 18 bases not matched to a gene; V was cut back by 4 bases and J by 3 bases.

This clonotype has only a few counts. This rearrangement joins TRBV7-9 to TRBJ2-2; no definite D call. The V and J ends lost 5 bases and 1 base respectively, with 14 bases between them. Germline-derived CDR1 and CDR2 are SEHNR and FQNEAQ (reference sequence). The CDR3 consists of 16 residues. The CDR3 spells CASSPRSPRNTGELFF. CDR3 in DNA: TGTGCCAGCAGCCCCAGGAGCCCCAGGAACACCGGGGAGCTGTTTTTT.

Here the CDR3 DNA reads TGTGCCAGCAGTACCCCAAAGGGGGACACTGAAGCTTTCTTT. This encodes CASSTPKGDTEAFF. The chain joins TRBV2 to TRBJ1-1, with D possibly matching TRBD1 (6 bases). Trimming removed 5 bases at V and 3 bases at J, with 13 bases between. Per the germline V gene, CDR1 is SNHLY and CDR2 is FYNNEI. The CDR3 extends over 14 amino acids. Full variable domain (remainder filled in from reference TRBV2 and TRBJ1-1): EPEVTQTPSHQVTQMGQEVILRCVPISNHLYFYWYRQILGQKVEFLVSFYNNEISEKSEIFDDQFSVERPDGSNFTLKIRSTKLEDSAMYFCASSTPKGDTEAFFGQGTRLTVV.

The genes are TRBV5-4 and TRBJ1-4; 8 bases line up with TRBD1. Germline-derived CDR1 and CDR2 are SGHNT and YYREEE (reference sequence). The length of the CDR3 is 14 residues. V shed 4 bases and J 6 bases; nucleotides not matched to a gene: 5. The CDR3 DNA sequence: TGTGCCAGCAGCAGGACAGGGCCTCATGAAAAACTGTTTTTT. Translated: CASSRTGPHEKLFF. The whole variable domain, remainder taken from reference TRBV5-4 and TRBJ1-4, is ETGVTQSPTHLIKTRGQQVTLRCSSQSGHNTVSWYQQALGQGPQFIFQYYREEENGRGNFPPRFSGLQFPNYSSELNVNALELDDSALYLCASSRTGPHEKLFFGSGTQLSVL.

This clonotype has only a few counts. The J gene is TRBJ2-5, the V gene TRBV6-1; a weak D match, TRBD2 (5 bases). Trimming pared 3 bases from V and 1 base from J, leaving 9 bases between. Germline CDR1 MNHNS, CDR2 SASEGT. There are 14 residues in the CDR3. CDR3 sequence reads: CASSDPGTQETQYF. CDR3 coding DNA: TGTGCCAGCAGTGACCCGGGAACCCAAGAGACCCAGTACTTC.

This clonotype showed up just once. The chain has TRBV29-1 and TRBJ2-3; possible D gene TRBD2, 6 bases. V shed 4 bases and J shed 0 bases, with 11 bases lying between them. Germline V gives CDR1 SQVTM, CDR2 ANQGSEA. This CDR3 region has 14 residues. The CDR3, as DNA: TGCAGCGTTGCCGGCGGGATTAGCACAGATACGCAGTATTTT. Protein product: CSVAGGISTDTQYF.